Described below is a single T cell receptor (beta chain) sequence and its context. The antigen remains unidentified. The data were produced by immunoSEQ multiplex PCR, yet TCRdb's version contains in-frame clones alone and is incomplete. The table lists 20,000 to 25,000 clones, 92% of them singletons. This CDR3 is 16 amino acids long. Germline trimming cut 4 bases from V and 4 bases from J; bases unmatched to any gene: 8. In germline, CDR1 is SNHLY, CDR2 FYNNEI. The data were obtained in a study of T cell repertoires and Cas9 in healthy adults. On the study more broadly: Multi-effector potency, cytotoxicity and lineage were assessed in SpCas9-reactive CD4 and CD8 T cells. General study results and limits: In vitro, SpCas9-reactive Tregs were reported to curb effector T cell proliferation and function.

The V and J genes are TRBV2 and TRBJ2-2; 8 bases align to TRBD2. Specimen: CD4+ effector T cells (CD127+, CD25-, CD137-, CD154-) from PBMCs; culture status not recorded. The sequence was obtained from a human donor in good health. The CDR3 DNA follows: TGTGCCAGCAGTGTTTTCGGCGGGGGGTTCACCGGGGAGCTGTTTTTT. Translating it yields CASSVFGGGFTGELFF.